These 15 T cell receptor beta chains were all obtained from the same sample, sequenced in a study of blood T cell repertoires in COVID-19. Assay used: immunoSEQ multiplex PCR; TCRdb lists only in-frame clones, some missing. Here the sample spans 310,000 or so clones, about 90% being singletons. Sequenced: PBMCs or T cells enriched from blood (not recorded which). The receptors were gathered from a woman under 30 with acute COVID-19.

This sequence joins TRBV28 and TRBJ1-6; D perhaps matches TRBD1 (6 bases). Germline-derived CDR1 and CDR2 are MDHEN and SYDVKM. The CDR3 is 14 residues long. Trimming took 6 bases from V and 6 from J, leaving 12 bases between them. The CDR3 loop is CASRRGGTNSPLHF. CDR3 in DNA: TGTGCCAGCAGGCGAGGGGGTACTAATTCACCCCTCCACTTT.

This rearrangement joins TRBV28 to TRBJ1-4, with D unresolved. Germline V lookup: CDR1 MDHEN, CDR2 SYDVKM. Between the trimmed V and J ends, which lost 4 bases and 0 bases, there was a span of 15 bases. The CDR3 has 17 amino acids. DNA of the CDR3: TGTGCCAGCAGTTCCCTATTAACAGCTGCAACTAATGAAAAACTGTTTTTT. Its protein is CASSSLLTAATNEKLFF.

The sample holds one count of this clone. DNA of the CDR3: TGCGCCAGCAGCCGCGCAGCCCTAGCCCGCAATATCCAAGAGACCCAGTACTTC. This sequence encodes CASSRAALARNIQETQYF. This chain uses TRBV5-1 with TRBJ2-5, with a tentative D call TRBD2 (5 bases). The germline V gene encodes CDR1 SGHRS and CDR2 YFSETQ. The CDR3 extends over 18 amino acids. Trimming removed 4 bases at V and 1 base at J, with 23 bases between.

The V gene is TRBV27, the J gene TRBJ2-7; tentative D call: TRBD2 (6 bases). With 6 bases removed from V and 0 bases from J, the gap between germline ends came to 18 bases. The CDR3 covers 16 residues. In germline, CDR1 is MNHEY, CDR2 SMNVEV (reference sequence). CDR3 region: CASSNLISGYSYEQYF. The CDR3 nucleotides read TGTGCCAGCAGCAACCTCATTAGCGGATACTCCTACGAGCAGTACTTC.

The J gene is TRBJ1-2, the V gene TRBV18; 7 positions match TRBD1. The CDR3 consists of 16 residues. The germline CDR1 and CDR2 sequences are KGHSH and LQKENI. V gave up 8 bases and J gave up 1 base; unmatched junction bases: 13. CDR3 amino acids: CASTGTEIFFNYGYTF. In DNA form, the CDR3 reads TGTGCCAGCACCGGGACAGAGATCTTTTTTAACTATGGCTACACCTTC.

The chain combines TRBV6-2 or TRBV6-3 with TRBJ1-2; D is perhaps TRBD1 (5 bases). The CDR3 sequence is 15 residues long. The germline V gene encodes CDR1 MNHEY and CDR2 SVGEGT. The V end lost 5 bases, the J end lost 2 bases, and 15 bases lay between the germline ends. This chain's CDR3 is CASSGRGAYNYGYTF. Written as DNA, the CDR3 is TGTGCCAGCAGTGGGAGGGGCGCTTACAACTATGGCTACACCTTC.

This chain connects TRBV5-4 to TRBJ2-7; no firm D call. The CDR3 spans 13 residues. Trimming shortened V by 2 bases and J by 0 bases, and 6 bases separated the two germline ends. Germline CDR1 reads SGHNT; CDR2 reads YYREEE (reference sequence). DNA for the CDR3: TGTGCCAGCAGCTTAGAGAACTCCTACGAGCAGTACTTC. Its translation is CASSLENSYEQYF.

The chain carries TRBV25-1 and TRBJ2-5; TRBD1 matches 8 bases. In germline, CDR1 is MGHDK, CDR2 SYGVNS. V was clipped by 4 bases and J by 0 bases; unmatched bases: 4. CDR3 length: 15 residues. CDR3 amino acids: CASSAYRGYQETQYF. The CDR3 DNA follows: TGTGCCAGCAGTGCCTACAGGGGGTACCAAGAGACCCAGTACTTC.

V and J are TRBV18 and TRBJ2-2; 9 bases match TRBD1. This CDR3 is 13 amino acids long. Germline V gives CDR1 KGHSH, CDR2 LQKENI. V gave up 5 bases and J gave up 10 bases; unmatched junction bases: 5. CDR3 residues: CASSNTGGEELFF. The CDR3 DNA reads as TGTGCCAGCTCAAACACAGGGGGCGAGGAGCTGTTTTTT.

There are a few counts of this clone. The chain is built from TRBV19 and TRBJ1-3, with D unclear. V was cut by 4 bases and J by 1 base, with 17 bases left in between. Germline values: CDR1 LNHDA, CDR2 SQIVND (reference sequence). The CDR3 is 17 residues long. The CDR3 DNA reads as TGTGCCAGTAGTACCGGCCAGGCGCCTACTTCTGGAAACACCATATATTTT. Translated: CASSTGQAPTSGNTIYF.

J is TRBJ2-7 and V is TRBV3-1 (or the pseudogene TRBV3-2), with D tentatively TRBD1 (5 bases). Trimming removed 4 bases at V and 4 bases at J, with 14 bases between. The length of the CDR3 is 14 residues. CDR1 is LGHDT and CDR2 is YNNKEL in the germline V gene (reference sequence). The CDR3 DNA sequence: TGTGCCAGCAGCCCCGGTTTGGGGCGTTACGAGCAGTACTTC. This sequence encodes CASSPGLGRYEQYF.

This chain joins TRBV7-9 and TRBJ1-3; D is unresolved. There are 14 residues in the CDR3. Germline V gives CDR1 SEHNR, CDR2 FQNEAQ (reference sequence). V dropped 2 bases and J dropped 0 bases, with 5 bases sitting between them. The CDR3 is CASSLTYSGNTIYF. The CDR3 coding sequence is TGTGCCAGCAGCTTAACCTACTCTGGAAACACCATATATTTT.

This sequence joins TRBV7-9 and TRBJ1-1; 7 bases agree with TRBD1. CDR3 size: 15 residues. Germline assignment: CDR1 SEHNR and CDR2 FQNEAQ (reference sequence). V was clipped by 4 bases and J by 2 bases; unmatched bases: 7. CDR3 loop: CASSSQGGLNTEAFF. The CDR3 DNA is TGTGCCAGCAGCTCCCAAGGGGGCCTTAACACTGAAGCTTTCTTT. The complete variable domain, with remaining parts taken from reference TRBV7-9 and TRBJ1-1, reads DTGVSQNPRHKITKRGQNVTFRCDPISEHNRLYWYRQTLGQGPEFLTYFQNEAQLEKSRLLSDRFSAERPKGSFSTLEIQRTEQGDSAMYLCASSSQGGLNTEAFFGQGTRLTVV.

Points on this clone: Other nucleotide sequences in the sample specify the same CDR3. The V call is TRBV3-1 (or the pseudogene TRBV3-2), the J call TRBJ2-1, with 10 bases aligning to TRBD2. This CDR3 is built from 19 residues. Germline-derived CDR1 and CDR2 are LGHDT and YNNKEL (reference sequence). J gave up 1 base and V 0 bases, and 9 bases lay outside the gene matches. In nucleotides, the CDR3 is TGTGCCAGCAGCCAAGAAAGACTAGCGGGTGGGAGGTCCTACAATGAGCAGTTCTTC. It specifies CASSQERLAGGRSYNEQFF.

J is TRBJ2-5 and V is TRBV24-1; 11 nucleotides agree with TRBD1. The CDR3 is 17 residues long. Per the germline V gene, CDR1 is KGHDR and CDR2 is SFDVKD. V was pared by 3 bases and J by 5 bases, with 10 bases of the junction left unmatched. As DNA, the CDR3 is TGTGCCACCAGTGATCCCCCGGGGACAGGGGGGGGCGAGACCCAGTACTTC. Its translation is CATSDPPGTGGGETQYF.